This TCR beta chain was recorded in a study of OX40 agonist ivuxolimab in advanced cancers. Background on the study: Ivuxolimab is a fully human IgG2 antibody that activates OX40 (CD134).

The assay was immunoSEQ multiplex PCR, and TCRdb's table has in-frame clones only and misses some. The sample has about 37,000 clones, 85% to 90% seen once. Findings and caveats of the study: At 0.1 to 3.0 mg/kg and by week 6, clonal expansion occurred in CD4+ and CD8+ blood T cells.

Germline CDR1 MNHNS, CDR2 SASEGT. The germline V and J ends were trimmed by 6 bases and 0 bases, with 10 bases remaining between them. This CDR3 spans 14 amino acids. As for this clone: The antigen remains unidentified.

This chain uses TRBV6-1 with TRBJ2-3; D is ambiguous. The sequencing used CD4+ or CD8+ T cells sorted from blood, collected in a trial of the OX40 agonist ivuxolimab. The source of this sequence is an adult with an advanced solid tumor such as melanoma, head and neck, liver or kidney cancer. The CDR3 sequence: CASRGSPSTDTQYF. In DNA, the CDR3 is TGTGCCAGCAGGGGAAGTCCTAGCACAGATACGCAGTATTTT.